The rows below give T cell receptor beta chains drawn from one sample of a study of control samples from healthy donors and cancer patients. TCRdb keeps only in-frame clones here, not all; method: immunoSEQ multiplex PCR. The table includes about 95,000 clones, around 85% detected once. The sequencing input was blood. The receptors derive from a young man in good health. Each CDR3 is given with its conserved first and last residue. A D gene is named only where the DNA matches it firmly. Clone size appears in some rows only: once, few, many, or a class for an expanded clone.

clone_size	d_call	v_call	j_call	cdr3_nt	cdr3_aa
NA	NA	TRBV19	TRBJ1-2	TGTGCCAGTAGTACCATTTCGGGGGGGCCCATTTATGGCTACACCTTC	CASSTISGGPIYGYTF
NA	TRBD1	TRBV6-1	TRBJ1-2	TGTGCCAGCAGTGAAGGGACAGGGGGGATGGGGGGCTACACCTTC	CASSEGTGGMGGYTF
few	TRBD2	TRBV2	TRBJ2-7	TGTGCCAGCAGTACGACTAGCGGGGTGCCCTACGAGCAGTACTTC	CASSTTSGVPYEQYF
NA	NA	TRBV28	TRBJ1-2	TGTGCCAGCACCCCGACACCCTCCTATGGCTACACCTTC	CASTPTPSYGYTF
NA	NA	TRBV27	TRBJ2-3	TGTGCCAGCAGGCCCAACCGCTGGACAGATACGCAGTATTTT	CASRPNRWTDTQYF
NA	TRBD1	TRBV24-1	TRBJ2-3	TGTGCCACCAGTGATTCCGGACAGGGGGTTGGAGATACGCAGTATTTT	CATSDSGQGVGDTQYF
once	NA	TRBV19	TRBJ2-2	TGCGCCAGTAGTTACAAGGGCCCCGGGGAGCTGTTTTTT	CASSYKGPGELFF
NA	NA	TRBV10-3	TRBJ2-6	TGTGCCATCAGTGAGTCCTTGGGCGAGGCCAACGTCCTGACTTTC	CAISESLGEANVLTF
NA	NA	TRBV11-2	TRBJ1-1	TGTGCCAGCAGCTTAGGAGGGCGCACTGAAGCTTTCTTT	CASSLGGRTEAFF
few	NA	TRBV2	TRBJ1-3	TGTGCCAGCAGTGAAACTGGCTCTCTCTCTGGAAACACCATATATTTT	CASSETGSLSGNTIYF
NA	NA	TRBV6-1	TRBJ1-2	TGTGCCAGCAGTGAAGCGTTTAACTATGGCTACACCTTC	CASSEAFNYGYTF
few	TRBD1	TRBV15	TRBJ1-5	TGTGCCACCAGCAGAGGGACAGGGGGCGGTTTGGAGCCCCAGCATTTT	CATSRGTGGGLEPQHF
NA	NA	TRBV5-1	TRBJ1-1	TGCGCCAGCAGCTCCGGGGCGCGGGCTTTCTTT	CASSSGARAFF
few	TRBD1	TRBV19	TRBJ1-1	TGTGCCAGTAGTAGGGACAGGGAAAACACTGAAGCTTTCTTT	CASSRDRENTEAFF
NA	NA	TRBV7-3	TRBJ1-1	TGTGCCAGCAGCTTAACAGGGCCGAACACTGAAGCTTTCTTT	CASSLTGPNTEAFF
NA	TRBD1	TRBV5-1	TRBJ1-4	TGCGCCAGCAGCTCGGGACAGAGTAATGAAAAACTGTTTTTT	CASSSGQSNEKLFF
NA	NA	TRBV6-1	TRBJ2-7	TGTGCCAGCAGTGAAAGAAAAAGGACAGGGAGGGGCTACGAGCAGTACTTC	CASSERKRTGRGYEQYF
NA	TRBD2	TRBV11-3	TRBJ2-3	TGTGCCAGCAGCCCGACCAGCGGGGGGGCTAGCACGCAGTATTTT	CASSPTSGGASTQYF
NA	NA	TRBV27	TRBJ2-1	TGTGCCAGCAGTTCGACTGGGAATGAGCAGTTCTTC	CASSSTGNEQFF
NA	NA	TRBV6-1	TRBJ2-1	TGTGCCAGCAGTGAACGCGGGACGGTTCGACTCTTC	CASSERGTVRLF
NA	NA	TRBV3-1/TRBV3-2	TRBJ2-4	TGTGCCAGCAGCCAAGGGCGACATCGGGCAAACAAAAACATTCAGTACTTC	CASSQGRHRANKNIQYF
few	NA	TRBV4-1	TRBJ1-2	TGCGCCAGCAGCCAAGAAGGGGGTCCGGATTCCCCCTATGGCTACACCTTC	CASSQEGGPDSPYGYTF
once	NA	TRBV2	TRBJ2-7	TGTGCCAGCAGTGAAGGTCGGTCAGGGATCCACGAGCAGTACTTC	CASSEGRSGIHEQYF
NA	TRBD1	TRBV30	TRBJ1-5	TGTGCCTGGAGTGTAGGACAGGACCAGAGTTATAGCAATCAGCCCCAGCATTTT	CAWSVGQDQSYSNQPQHF